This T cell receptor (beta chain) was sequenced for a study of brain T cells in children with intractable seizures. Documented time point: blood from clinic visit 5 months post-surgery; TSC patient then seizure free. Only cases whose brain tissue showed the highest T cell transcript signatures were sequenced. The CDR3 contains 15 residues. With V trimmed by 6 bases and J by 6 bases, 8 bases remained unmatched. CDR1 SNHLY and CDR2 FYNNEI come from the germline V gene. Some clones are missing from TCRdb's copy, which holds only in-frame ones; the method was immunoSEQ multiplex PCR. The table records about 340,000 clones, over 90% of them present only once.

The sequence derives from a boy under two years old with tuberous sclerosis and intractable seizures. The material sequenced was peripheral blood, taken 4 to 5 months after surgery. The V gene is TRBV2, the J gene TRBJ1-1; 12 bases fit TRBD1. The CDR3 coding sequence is TGTGCCAGCAGCAAAGGGGACAGGGGGCTTTCTGAAGCTTTCTTT. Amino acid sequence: CASSKGDRGLSEAFF. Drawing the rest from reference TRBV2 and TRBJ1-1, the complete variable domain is EPEVTQTPSHQVTQMGQEVILRCVPISNHLYFYWYRQILGQKVEFLVSFYNNEISEKSEIFDDQFSVERPDGSNFTLKIRSTKLEDSAMYFCASSKGDRGLSEAFFGQGTRLTVV.